This TCR beta chain is drawn from a study of blood T cell repertoires in COVID-19 (dated by TCRdb to 2020 to 2021). Concerning the study at large: Collaborator samples came from the United States, Italy and Spain and covered acute and convalescent phases of COVID-19. The prospective study material was composed of cDNA or gDNA derived from T cells, B-cell-depleted T cells, or PBMCs. Subjects who had been exposed to COVID-19, were actively infected with it, or had recovered from it provided the deeply sampled blood TCRbeta repertoires that made up the dataset. The repertoires were released in a freely available public database intended as a resource for research on the immune response to SARS-CoV-2. The samples were drawn from the first 160 participants of the ongoing ImmuneRACE study and from some 1,300 subjects provided by 6 global collaborators. A de-identified subject ID, COVID-19 status, age in years and sex were almost always included in the sample metadata. Where available, HLA class I and class II types were obtained from metadata supplied by the sample provider rather than from assay-based typing.

Results and caveats for the whole study, not just this receptor: How much clinical and demographic metadata was included differed by source and by participant, and the metadata was provided uncurated.

The immunoSEQ Assay, a bias-controlled multiplex PCR, was used to amplify TCRbeta CDR3 regions from genomic DNA. The original pipeline was this. The number of nucleated cells in each sample was estimated by amplification of reference gene primers within the assay. To quantify the absolute abundance of each unique TCRbeta CDR3 rearrangement, sequence reads were collapsed and filtered. For each sample, productive Simpson clonality was calculated by taking the square root of Simpson's diversity index across productive rearrangements. TCRdb holds this immuneACCESS table with in-frame rearrangements only. Some clones are missing; in checked studies, unresolved V genes explain under half, and the rest has no known cause. V and J calls and clone size follow that table, whereas D and trimming were derived from the DNA. For this sample the table gives 200,000 to 250,000 clones, of which roughly 86% were detected only once. The ten top clones hold 2.5% to 3% of the sample.

V is cut back by 6 bases and J by 2 bases, with 9 bases in the junction unmatched. CDR1 is given as SNHLY and CDR2 as FYNNEI, both from the germline V gene. Spanning cysteine to phenylalanine, the CDR3 consists of 15 amino acids. Just the 45-base CDR3 DNA is kept, in frame starting at base 1. Participants in the prospective study were aged roughly 18 to 100 years, lived in 24 United States geographic areas, and enrolled through a virtual design. In the prospective study, cohorts were assigned on the basis of participant-reported clinical history obtained from a screening survey and a study questionnaire. Mobile phlebotomists in the prospective study collected whole blood, serum and a nasopharyngeal or oropharyngeal swab from every participant. Over a roughly 2-month period, participants in the prospective study had the option of providing additional blood draws and questionnaires. Before DNA extraction, prospective study blood samples were shipped either frozen or at room temperature.

With regard to this clone: Its specific antigen is unknown. No quality values exist for individual bases; no much larger clone is one base distant.

The V and J segments used are TRBV2 and TRBJ1-2; TRBD1 agrees with 7 junctional bases. The receptor comes from a woman aged 30 to 39 with acute COVID-19. Sample: PBMCs or T cells enriched from blood (not recorded which). The nucleotide sequence reads as follows: TGTGCCAGCAGCCTTCAGGGGGAAGGCAACTATGGCTACACCTTC. This yields the protein CASSLQGEGNYGYTF.